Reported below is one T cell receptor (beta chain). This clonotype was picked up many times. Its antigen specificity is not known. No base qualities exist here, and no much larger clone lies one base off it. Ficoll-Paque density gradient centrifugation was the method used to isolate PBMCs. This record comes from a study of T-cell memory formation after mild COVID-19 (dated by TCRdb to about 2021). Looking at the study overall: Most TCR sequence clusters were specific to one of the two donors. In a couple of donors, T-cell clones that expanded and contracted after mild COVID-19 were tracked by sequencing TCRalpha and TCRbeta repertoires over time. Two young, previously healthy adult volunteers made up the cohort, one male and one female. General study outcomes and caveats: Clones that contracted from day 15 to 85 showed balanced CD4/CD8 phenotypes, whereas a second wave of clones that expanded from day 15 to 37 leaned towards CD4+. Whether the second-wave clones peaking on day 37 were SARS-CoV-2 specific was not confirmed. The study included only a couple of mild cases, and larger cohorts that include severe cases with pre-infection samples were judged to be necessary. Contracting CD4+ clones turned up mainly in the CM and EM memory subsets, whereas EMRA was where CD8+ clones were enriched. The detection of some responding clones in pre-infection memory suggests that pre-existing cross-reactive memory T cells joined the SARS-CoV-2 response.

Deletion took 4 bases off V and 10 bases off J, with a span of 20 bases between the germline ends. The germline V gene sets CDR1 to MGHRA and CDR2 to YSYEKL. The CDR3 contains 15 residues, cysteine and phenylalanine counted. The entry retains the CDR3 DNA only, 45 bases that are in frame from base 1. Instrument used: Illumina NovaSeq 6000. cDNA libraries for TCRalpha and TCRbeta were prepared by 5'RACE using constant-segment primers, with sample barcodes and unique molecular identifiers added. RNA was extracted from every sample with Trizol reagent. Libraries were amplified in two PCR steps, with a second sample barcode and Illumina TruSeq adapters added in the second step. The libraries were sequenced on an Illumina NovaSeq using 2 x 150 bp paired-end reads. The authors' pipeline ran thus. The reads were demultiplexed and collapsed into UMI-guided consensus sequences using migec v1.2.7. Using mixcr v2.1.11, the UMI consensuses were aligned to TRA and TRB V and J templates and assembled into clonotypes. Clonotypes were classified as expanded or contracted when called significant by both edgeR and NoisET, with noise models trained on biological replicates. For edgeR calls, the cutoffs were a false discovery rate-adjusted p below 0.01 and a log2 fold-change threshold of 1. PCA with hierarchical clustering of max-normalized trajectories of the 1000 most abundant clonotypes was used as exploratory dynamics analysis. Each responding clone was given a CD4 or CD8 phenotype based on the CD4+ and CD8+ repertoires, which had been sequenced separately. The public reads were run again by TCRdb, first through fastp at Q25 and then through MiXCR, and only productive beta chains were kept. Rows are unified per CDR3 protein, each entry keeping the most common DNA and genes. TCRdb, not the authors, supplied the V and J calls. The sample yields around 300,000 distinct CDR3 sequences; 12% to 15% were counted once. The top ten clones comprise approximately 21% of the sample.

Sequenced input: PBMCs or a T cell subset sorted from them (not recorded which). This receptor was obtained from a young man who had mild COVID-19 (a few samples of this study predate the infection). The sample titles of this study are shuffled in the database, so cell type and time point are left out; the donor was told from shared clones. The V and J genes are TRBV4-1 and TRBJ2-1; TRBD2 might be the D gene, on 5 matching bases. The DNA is TGCGCCAGCAGCCCCCTAGCCCCTAGGGTCGTGGAGCAGTTCTTC. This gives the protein CASSPLAPRVVEQFF.